This is a list of T cell receptor beta chains from one sample in a study of shared clonotypes between healthy human individuals. Using immunoSEQ multiplex PCR, the repertoire was profiled, and TCRdb retains in-frame clones only, with some absent. The sample holds roughly 2,000,000 clones, roughly 94% seen once. Sequenced material: naive CD8+ T cells sorted from blood. The receptors were gathered from a man younger than 35 in good health. Both conserved end residues are part of each CDR3. The order of the fields is CDR3 length, D gene, J gene, V gene, clone size, CDR3 protein, CDR3 DNA. The D gene is left open where the match is weak. A clone size is listed for some rows: how often the clone was seen (once, few, many), or a class if it is expanded.

15 - TRBJ1-5 TRBV27 - CASSPYSGSNQPQHF TGTGCCAGCAGTCCTTACTCCGGGAGCAATCAGCCCCAGCATTTT
14 TRBD1 TRBJ1-6 TRBV7-9 - CASSATGVRSPLHF TGTGCCAGCAGCGCCACAGGGGTTCGATCACCCCTCCACTTT
16 TRBD1 TRBJ1-2 TRBV7-9 once CASSLQLGRGHYGYTF TGTGCCAGCAGCTTACAACTTGGCAGGGGGCACTATGGCTACACCTTC
15 - TRBJ2-4 TRBV13 - CASSPPAAAKNIQYF TGTGCCAGCAGCCCACCAGCGGCAGCCAAAAACATTCAGTACTTC
12 - TRBJ2-1 TRBV6-5 - CATTGPYNEQFF TGTGCCACGACGGGCCCTTACAATGAGCAGTTCTTC
15 - TRBJ2-7 TRBV5-8 - CASSLTGTDPYEQYF TGTGCCAGCAGCCTCACCGGGACCGACCCCTACGAGCAGTACTTC
14 TRBD1 TRBJ1-1 TRBV7-9 - CASSGAQGGTEAFF TGTGCCAGCAGCGGAGCACAGGGGGGCACTGAAGCTTTCTTT
14 TRBD2 TRBJ2-7 TRBV7-9 - CASSSRTSPYEQYF TGTGCCAGCAGCTCGAGGACTAGTCCCTACGAGCAGTACTTC
11 - TRBJ2-2 TRBV11-2 once CASSSNGELFF TGTGCCAGCAGCTCAAACGGGGAGCTGTTTTTT
15 - TRBJ2-6 TRBV27 once CASSQRPTGANVLTF TGTGCCAGCAGCCAGCGCCCAACTGGGGCCAACGTCCTGACTTTC
14 - TRBJ2-1 TRBV11-2 once CASSSDTKLPEQFF TGTGCCAGCAGCTCGGACACTAAGCTTCCTGAGCAGTTCTTC
12 - TRBJ1-1 TRBV30 - CAWSSVGVEAFF TGTGCCTGGAGTTCAGTTGGAGTTGAAGCTTTCTTT
14 - TRBJ2-7 TRBV5-8 - CASSLGTAAYEQYF TGTGCCAGCAGCTTGGGGACAGCAGCCTACGAGCAGTACTTC
16 - TRBJ1-1 TRBV5-6 - CASSPNPRTMNTEAFF TGTGCCAGCAGCCCTAATCCCAGAACCATGAACACTGAAGCTTTCTTT
13 - TRBJ2-7 TRBV27 - CASLRLGTYEQYF TGTGCCTCTTTGCGACTAGGGACATACGAGCAGTACTTC
15 - TRBJ2-7 TRBV7-9 once CASSLEPALPYEQYF TGTGCCAGCAGCTTAGAGCCAGCGCTTCCCTACGAGCAGTACTTC
14 - TRBJ2-7 TRBV19 - CASSYSMGVNEQYF TGTGCCAGTAGTTACTCCATGGGGGTTAACGAGCAGTACTTC
16 - TRBJ2-2 TRBV6-5 - CASSYEVGPRAGELFF TGTGCCAGCAGTTACGAAGTCGGGCCGAGGGCCGGGGAGCTGTTTTTT
15 - TRBJ2-3 TRBV30 - CAWSVGVTSTDTQYF TGTGCCTGGAGTGTAGGAGTTACTAGCACAGATACGCAGTATTTT
13 - TRBJ1-2 TRBV13 once CASSLSADYGYTF TGTGCCAGCAGCTTATCGGCAGACTATGGCTACACCTTC